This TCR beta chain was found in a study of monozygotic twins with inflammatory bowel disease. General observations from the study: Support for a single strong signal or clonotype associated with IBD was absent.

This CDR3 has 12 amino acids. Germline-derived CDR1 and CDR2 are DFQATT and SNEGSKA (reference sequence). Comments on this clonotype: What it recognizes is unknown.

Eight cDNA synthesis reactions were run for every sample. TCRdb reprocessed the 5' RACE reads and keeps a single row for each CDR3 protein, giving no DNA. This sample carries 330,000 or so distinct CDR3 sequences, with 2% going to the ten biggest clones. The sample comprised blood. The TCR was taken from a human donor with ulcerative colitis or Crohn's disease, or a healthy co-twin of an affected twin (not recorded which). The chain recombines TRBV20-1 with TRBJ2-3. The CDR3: CSAPDRTDTQYF.